These 9 T cell receptor beta chains came from one sample sequenced in a study of OX40 agonist ivuxolimab in advanced cancers. The repertoire was sequenced with immunoSEQ multiplex PCR; TCRdb's copy has only in-frame clones and lacks some. The sample lists 91,000 or so clones, more than 75% occurring once. This material consisted of CD4+ or CD8+ T cells sorted from blood, taken in a trial of the OX40 agonist ivuxolimab. These receptors were collected from an adult with an advanced solid tumor such as melanoma, head and neck, liver or kidney cancer.

The rearrangement uses TRBV11-3 and TRBJ1-1; D ambiguous. Germline V gives CDR1 SGHNT, CDR2 YENEEA. V lost 4 bases and J 7 bases, leaving 13 bases between the germline ends. The CDR3 is 13 residues long. The DNA for the CDR3 is TGTGCCAGCAGCTCCATGCGGGGAGGTGAAGCTTTCTTT. Its protein is CASSSMRGGEAFF. The variable domain in full, completed from reference TRBV11-3 and TRBJ1-1, reads EAGVVQSPRYKIIEKKQPVAFWCNPISGHNTLYWYLQNLGQGPELLIRYENEEAVDDSQLPKDRFSAERLKGVDSTLKIQPAELGDSAVYLCASSSMRGGEAFFGQGTRLTVV.

CDR3 DNA: TGCACCAGCAGCCAGAGCCGGGACAGAAGCTACGAGCAGTACTTC. Translated: CTSSQSRDRSYEQYF. This chain links TRBV1 with TRBJ2-7; the table's D call of TRBD1 was not tested on the DNA. TRBV1 is classified as a pseudogene. The CDR3 spans 15 residues.

The chain joins TRBV6-6 to TRBJ1-1; D gene uncertain. CDR3 length: 13 amino acids. Trimming pared 2 bases from V and 3 bases from J, leaving 7 bases between. Germline V lookup: CDR1 MNHNY, CDR2 SVGAGI (reference sequence). This chain's CDR3 is CASSYQRYTEAFF. DNA of the CDR3: TGTGCCAGCAGTTACCAGCGGTACACTGAAGCTTTCTTT.

The rearrangement links TRBV5-1 to TRBJ2-3; 9 bases are shared with TRBD1. This CDR3 comprises 16 residues. The J segment lost 5 bases and the V segment lost 4 bases, leaving 11 bases of the junction unmatched. Germline V lookup: CDR1 SGHRS, CDR2 YFSETQ. CDR3 nucleotides: TGCGCCAGCAGCCCGCAGGGACAGGGAGGTCTAGATACGCAGTATTTT. This translates into CASSPQGQGGLDTQYF.

The J gene is TRBJ1-1, the V gene TRBV7-9; D gene unclear. V was trimmed by 1 base and J by 1 base, leaving 4 bases between them. Germline V gene sequence: CDR1 SEHNR, CDR2 FQNEAQ (reference sequence). The CDR3 totals 13 residues. The CDR3 spells CASSLGQNTEAFF. The CDR3 nucleotides read TGTGCCAGCAGCTTAGGGCAGAACACTGAAGCTTTCTTT.

The chain uses TRBV7-9 and TRBJ2-5; 9 bases fit TRBD2. The better agreement between TRBJ2-7 and the DNA end casts doubt on the J call. The V gene's germline CDR1 is SEHNR and CDR2 FQNEAQ (reference sequence). The CDR3 is made up of 14 amino acids. CDR3 residues: CASSRSGGNYEQYF. CDR3 nucleotides: TGTGCCAGCAGCCGTAGCGGGGGAAACTACGAGCAGTACTTC.

The rearrangement links TRBV7-9 to TRBJ2-5; 10 nucleotides match TRBD2. Germline loops: CDR1 SEHNR, CDR2 FQNEAQ (reference sequence). The CDR3 runs to 15 residues. J lost 1 base, V lost 6 bases, and 5 bases had no gene match. CDR3 loop: CASSRTSGTQETQYF. Written as DNA, the CDR3 is TGTGCCAGCAGTCGAACTAGCGGGACCCAAGAGACCCAGTACTTC. The entire variable domain, with the rest obtained from reference TRBV7-9 and TRBJ2-5, is as follows: DTGVSQNPRHKITKRGQNVTFRCDPISEHNRLYWYRQTLGQGPEFLTYFQNEAQLEKSRLLSDRFSAERPKGSFSTLEIQRTEQGDSAMYLCASSRTSGTQETQYFGPGTRLLVL.

This chain connects TRBV5-1 to TRBJ2-1; 8 positions agree with TRBD2. The CDR3 contains 14 residues. In germline, CDR1 is SGHRS, CDR2 YFSETQ. With 4 bases clipped from V and 2 bases from J, the junction kept 2 bases outside the gene matches. Written as DNA, the CDR3 is TGCGCCAGCAGCGTGGGACTAGCCTACAATGAGCAGTTCTTC. Protein: CASSVGLAYNEQFF.

This chain links TRBV6-4 with TRBJ2-1, with unresolved D. The germline gives CDR1 MRHNA, CDR2 SNTAGT. V was pared by 0 bases and J by 7 bases, with 7 bases between. CDR3 length: 13 amino acids. For the CDR3, the DNA is TGTGCCAGCAGTGACTCGAGGTGGAATGAGCAGTTCTTC. This sequence encodes CASSDSRWNEQFF.